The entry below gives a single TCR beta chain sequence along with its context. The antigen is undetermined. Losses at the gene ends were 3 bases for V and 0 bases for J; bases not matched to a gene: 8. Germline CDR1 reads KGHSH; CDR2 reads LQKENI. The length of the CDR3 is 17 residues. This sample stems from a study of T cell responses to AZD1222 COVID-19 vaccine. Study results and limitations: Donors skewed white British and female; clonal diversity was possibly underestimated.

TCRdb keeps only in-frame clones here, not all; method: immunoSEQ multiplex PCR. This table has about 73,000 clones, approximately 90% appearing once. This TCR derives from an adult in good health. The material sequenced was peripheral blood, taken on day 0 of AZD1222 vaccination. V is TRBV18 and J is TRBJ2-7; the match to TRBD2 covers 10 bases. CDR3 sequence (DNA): TGTGCCAGCTCACCTTCTAGCGGGGGCCAAAGCTCCTACGAGCAGTACTTC. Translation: CASSPSSGGQSSYEQYF.